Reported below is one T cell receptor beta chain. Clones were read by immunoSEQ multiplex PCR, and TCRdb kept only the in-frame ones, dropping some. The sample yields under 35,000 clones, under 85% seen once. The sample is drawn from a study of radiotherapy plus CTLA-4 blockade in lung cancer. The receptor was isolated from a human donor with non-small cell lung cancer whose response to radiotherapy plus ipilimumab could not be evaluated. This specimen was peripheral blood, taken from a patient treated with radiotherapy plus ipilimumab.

CDR3 residues: CASSESSRIIVDETQYF. CDR3 in DNA: TGTGCCAGCAGTGAATCCTCGAGGATCATCGTCGACGAGACCCAGTACTTC. The V gene is TRBV7-2, the J gene TRBJ2-5; D is undetermined. Germline CDR1 is SGHTA and CDR2 is FQGNSA. The length of the CDR3 is 17 residues. Trimming removed 6 bases from V and 5 bases from J, with 25 bases in between.